This T cell receptor beta chain was sequenced in a study of T cell responses to AZD1222 COVID-19 vaccine. Per germline, CDR1 SGHRS and CDR2 YFSETQ. The CDR3 has 14 residues. V was cut by 0 bases and J by 3 bases, with 10 bases left in between. The protocol was immunoSEQ multiplex PCR, while the TCRdb copy is restricted to in-frame clones and leaves out a portion. Here the sample spans approximately 110,000 clones, around 94% being singletons. The chain carries TRBV5-1 and TRBJ2-7; D gene ambiguous. The sequence derives from an adult in good health. Sample: peripheral blood, taken on day 0 of AZD1222 vaccination. CDR3 bases: TGCGCCAGCAGCTTGGGAGACGGAAGCTACGAGCAGTACTTC. Protein: CASSLGDGSYEQYF.